This T cell receptor beta chain stems from a study of blood T cells in healthy people across ages. About the study: The capture of about one barcoded beta molecule per two T cells was achieved by template switching.

Primed by a sample-barcoded 5' primer and a J-beta primer mix, a second PCR proceeded for 7 to 11 cycles. TCRdb independently ran MiXCR on the 5' RACE reads; one entry per CDR3 protein. The data contain 650,000 to 1,000,000 distinct CDR3 sequences, about 46% of them singletons. This TCR was sampled from a man at least 80 years old in good health. What was sequenced was blood.

CDR3 residues: CATSDFGRTGGTGANVLTF. The DNA of the CDR3 is TGTGCCACCAGTGATTTTGGTCGGACAGGGGGAACAGGGGCCAACGTCCTGACTTTC. This sequence joins TRBV24-1 and TRBJ2-6; 10 bases agree with TRBD1. The CDR3 is made up of 19 amino acids. The germline V gene has CDR1 KGHDR and CDR2 SFDVKD. The trim removed 1 base at V and 4 bases at J, leaving 9 bases unmatched.